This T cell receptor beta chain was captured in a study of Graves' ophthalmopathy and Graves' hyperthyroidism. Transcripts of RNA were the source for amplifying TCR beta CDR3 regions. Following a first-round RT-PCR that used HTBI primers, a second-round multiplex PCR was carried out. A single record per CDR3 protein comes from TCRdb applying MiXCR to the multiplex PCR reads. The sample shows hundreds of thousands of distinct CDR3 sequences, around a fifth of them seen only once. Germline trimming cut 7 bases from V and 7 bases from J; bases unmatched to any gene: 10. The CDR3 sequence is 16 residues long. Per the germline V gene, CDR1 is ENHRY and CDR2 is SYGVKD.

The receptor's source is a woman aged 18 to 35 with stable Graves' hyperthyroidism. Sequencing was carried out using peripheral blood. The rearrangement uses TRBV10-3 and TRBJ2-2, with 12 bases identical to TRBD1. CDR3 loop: CAITPGGQGARGELFF. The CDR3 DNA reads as TGTGCCATCACCCCAGGGGGACAGGGGGCGCGCGGGGAGCTGTTTTTT.